The sequence of this T cell receptor beta chain was determined in a study of PD-1 blockade in classical Hodgkin lymphoma. Overall study results and limits: Significantly greater TCR diversity emerged by C4D1 in CD4+ cells but not CD8+ cells. Repertoire difference causes, possibly disease activity or prior therapy, remain undefined.

Each patient's relapse followed autologous stem cell transplantation, and brentuximab vedotin exposure varied. Purification of CD4+ T cells from thawed PBMCs was performed via magnetic negative selection. Regarding this clone: What it binds is unknown.

Using immunoSEQ multiplex PCR, the repertoire was profiled, and TCRdb retains in-frame clones only, with some absent. The sample carries about 35,000 clones, approximately 90% recorded once. The V and J ends lost 2 bases and 2 bases respectively, with 4 bases between them. The CDR3 spans 12 residues. Germline V gene lookup returns CDR1 MNHEY and CDR2 SVGAGI. The chain couples TRBV6-5 to TRBJ2-7, with D uncertain. The sequenced sample was CD4+ T cells from blood, obtained at baseline. This TCR was sampled from a human donor with classical Hodgkin lymphoma. CDR3 sequence: CASSYPPYEQYF. Written as DNA, the CDR3 is TGTGCCAGCAGTTACCCTCCCTACGAGCAGTACTTC.